This T cell receptor beta chain was recorded in a study of blood T cells in healthy people across ages. Alongside a J-beta primer mix, a sample-barcoded 5' primer served in a second PCR lasting about 7 to 12 cycles. Via MiXCR, TCRdb re-called the 5' RACE reads, giving one row per CDR3 protein. Altogether more than 550,000 distinct CDR3 sequences are present, roughly 20% being singletons, with the ten largest covering about 22%. This clonotype was detected a few times. The CDR3 totals 13 residues. Unmatched junction bases numbered 13, after V lost 9 bases and J lost 9 bases. The sequence was collected from a man in his 70s in good health. The material sequenced was blood. J is TRBJ1-1 and V is TRBV12-3 or TRBV12-4; 7 nucleotides line up with TRBD1. The CDR3 sequence: CASVTTGLGKAFF. DNA of the CDR3: TGTGCCAGTGTTACGACAGGGTTAGGTAAAGCTTTCTTT.